The T cell receptor (beta chain) described here comes from a study of long-term antiretroviral therapy in people with HIV. The run of the v3.0 immunoSEQ assay was at survey level. Sequenced by immunoSEQ multiplex PCR; TCRdb stores in-frame clones only, minus some. The repertoire consists of roughly 20,000 clones, with around 76% occurring once and the leading ten covering more than 10%. This CDR3 spans 14 amino acids. Trimming pared 1 base from V and 5 bases from J, leaving 10 bases between. The germline gives CDR1 SGHAT, CDR2 FQNNGV. Specimens held roughly 0.9-10 million cryopreserved PBMC prior to DNA extraction.

The clonotype was recovered from a woman between 40 and 55 years old with HIV. Sequencing was performed on unsorted PBMCs, taken less than 1.8 years before starting antiretroviral therapy. The chain joins TRBV11-2 to TRBJ2-3, with no clear D. The CDR3 protein is CASSLGIQRDTQYF. CDR3 coding DNA: TGTGCCAGCAGCTTAGGCATCCAGCGAGATACGCAGTATTTT.